Below are 20 T cell receptor beta chains sequenced from a single sample in a study of blood T cell repertoires in COVID-19. TCRdb's table, derived via immunoSEQ multiplex PCR, lists solely in-frame clones and lacks some. Of 65,000 to 90,000 clones listed, 65% to 80% were seen once; the top ten hold 26%. Sequenced material: peripheral blood. The receptors derive from a man aged 60-69 years with active or convalescent COVID-19.

The V and J genes are TRBV7-2 and TRBJ2-3; D is uncertain. Germline V gene data show CDR1 as SGHTA and CDR2 as FQGNSA. This CDR3 is 15 amino acids long. V lost 5 bases and J 2 bases, leaving 14 bases between the germline ends. CDR3 DNA: TGTGCCAGCAGCCGTCTTGGCGGAGCCACAGATACGCAGTATTTT. It specifies CASSRLGGATDTQYF.

CDR3 sequence (DNA): TGTGCCTGCAGGGGAAGAGCCCCAGATACGCAGTATTTT. This translates into CACRGRAPDTQYF. V usage is TRBV30 and J usage is TRBJ2-3; possible D gene TRBD1, 6 bases. The CDR3 totals 13 residues. V dropped 6 bases and J dropped 4 bases, with 14 bases sitting between them. Germline V lookup: CDR1 GTSNPN, CDR2 SVGIG (reference sequence). The full variable domain, rest sourced from reference TRBV30 and TRBJ2-3, is SQTIHQWPATLVQPVGSPLSLECTVEGTSNPNLYWYRQAAGRGLQLLFYSVGIGQISSEVPQNLSASRPQDRQFILSSKKLLLSDSGFYLCACRGRAPDTQYFGPGTRLTVL.

The rearrangement joins TRBV10-2 to TRBJ1-4; D may be TRBD1 (6 bases). The germline V and J ends were trimmed by 4 bases and 0 bases, with 18 bases remaining between them. The CDR3 spans 18 residues. Germline assignment: CDR1 WSHSY and CDR2 SAAADI. The CDR3 loop reads CASSGLQGKEATNEKLFF. CDR3 coding DNA: TGCGCCAGCAGTGGGCTACAGGGAAAAGAAGCAACTAATGAAAAACTGTTTTTT.

The rearrangement links TRBV7-9 to TRBJ1-2; 8 nucleotides match TRBD1. V lost 2 bases to trimming and J lost 0 bases; unmatched junction nucleotides: 5. This CDR3 has 16 residues. Germline V gives CDR1 SEHNR, CDR2 FQNEAQ (reference sequence). CDR3 sequence (DNA): TGTGCCAGCAGCTTACCGCAGGGACAGGCTAACTATGGCTACACCTTC. Protein product: CASSLPQGQANYGYTF.

The chain links TRBV5-4 to TRBJ2-2, with TRBD2 matching 8 bases. This CDR3 spans 16 amino acids. V lost 0 bases and J lost 5; bases outside the gene matches: 6. CDR1 is SGHNT and CDR2 is YYREEE in the germline V gene (reference sequence). CDR3 in amino acids: CASSLASGGFTGELFF. The CDR3 coding sequence is TGTGCCAGCAGCTTGGCCAGCGGGGGATTTACCGGGGAGCTGTTTTTT.

V and J are TRBV2 and TRBJ1-2; D possibly corresponds to TRBD1 (6 bases). CDR1 is SNHLY and CDR2 is FYNNEI in the germline V gene. The CDR3 runs 14 residues. The germline V and J ends were trimmed by 6 bases and 2 bases, with 13 bases remaining between them. As DNA, the CDR3 is TGTGCCAGCAGGTACCGGGACACAAACTATGGCTACACCTTC. Its translation: CASRYRDTNYGYTF.

The chain links TRBV12-3 or TRBV12-4 to TRBJ2-7, with D possibly TRBD1 on 5 matching bases. This CDR3 is 11 amino acids long. V shed 6 bases and J shed 5 bases, with 8 bases lying between them. This CDR3 is CASRLGHEQYF. DNA of the CDR3: TGTGCCAGCAGACTGGGGCACGAGCAGTACTTC.

Here the CDR3 reads CASSSGQLSADTQYF. The CDR3 nucleotides are TGTGCCAGCAGCTCCGGACAGTTAAGTGCAGATACGCAGTATTTT. The chain couples TRBV4-2 to TRBJ2-3; D is possibly TRBD1 (6 bases). Per the germline V gene, CDR1 is LGHNA and CDR2 is YNFKEQ. This CDR3 is 15 amino acids long. V lost 5 bases and J 4 bases, leaving 16 bases between the germline ends.

This chain uses TRBV5-1 with TRBJ2-7, with D unresolved. The CDR3 has 13 amino acids. The germline V and J ends were trimmed by 2 bases and 0 bases, with 6 bases remaining between them. CDR1 is SGHRS, CDR2 YFSETQ, per germline. DNA of the CDR3: TGCGCCAGCAGCTTAATTAGCTCCTACGAGCAGTACTTC. This encodes CASSLISSYEQYF. Full variable domain (outside the CDR3, taken from reference TRBV5-1 and TRBJ2-7): KAGVTQTPRYLIKTRGQQVTLSCSPISGHRSVSWYQQTPGQGLQFLFEYFSETQRNKGNFPGRFSGRQFSNSRSEMNVSTLELGDSALYLCASSLISSYEQYFGPGTRLTVT.

The chain uses TRBV7-9 and TRBJ1-1, with 8 bases aligning to TRBD1. The J segment lost 2 bases and the V segment lost 7 bases, leaving 6 bases of the junction unmatched. The CDR3 loop spans 14 amino acids. Germline lookup yields CDR1 SEHNR and CDR2 FQNEAQ (reference sequence). CDR3 nucleotides: TGTGCCAGCAAAGCAGGGGGCGGAAACACTGAAGCTTTCTTT. Its protein is CASKAGGGNTEAFF.

The CDR3 DNA reads as TGTGCCAGCAGCTTGGGACCCCCACAGGGGGCGGATGGCTACACCTTC. Its translation is CASSLGPPQGADGYTF. The rearrangement uses TRBV7-8 and TRBJ1-2; 9 bases fit TRBD1. The ends lost 3 bases at V and 6 bases at J; junction bases unmatched: 11. The germline V gene has CDR1 SGHVS and CDR2 FQNEAQ. The CDR3 is made up of 16 amino acids.

V gene TRBV18 combines with J gene TRBJ2-3; 8 bases fit TRBD1. CDR1 KGHSH and CDR2 LQKENI come from the germline V gene. This CDR3 spans 15 amino acids. V trimming: 2 bases; J trimming: 6 bases; junction bases outside the gene matches: 7. CDR3 coding DNA: TGTGCCAGCTCACCAAGGTCGGACAGGGCCGATACGCAGTATTTT. Translation gives CASSPRSDRADTQYF.

The V and J genes are TRBV3-1 (or the pseudogene TRBV3-2) and TRBJ2-7; a possible D gene is TRBD2 (6 bases). The CDR3 length is 15 residues. Deletions cut 2 bases from V and 1 base from J, with 12 bases between. Per the germline V gene, CDR1 is LGHDT and CDR2 is YNNKEL (reference sequence). CDR3 in DNA: TGTGCCAGCAGCCAATTAGGGACTTATTCCTACGAGCAGTACTTC. Its protein is CASSQLGTYSYEQYF.

The chain links TRBV2 to TRBJ1-6, with TRBD1 matching over 10 bases. The germline CDR1 and CDR2 sequences are SNHLY and FYNNEI. The CDR3 has 14 amino acids. Trimming removed 6 bases from V and 10 bases from J; junction bases left unmatched: 6. The CDR3 sequence: CASRERDRGSPLHF. DNA for the CDR3: TGTGCCAGCAGAGAGCGGGACAGGGGATCACCCCTCCACTTT.

The rearrangement joins TRBV21-1 to TRBJ1-5; the D call in the table, TRBD1, was not verified against the DNA. TRBV21-1 represents a pseudogene. The CDR3 contains 16 residues. In nucleotides, the CDR3 is TGTGCCAGCAACGAACCTGGACAGGGGGAAAATCAGCCCCAGCATTTT. Residues: CASNEPGQGENQPQHF.

This clone was detected only once. CDR3 sequence (DNA): TGTGCCAGCTCGCCCGGGACAGGGAATCGCAATGAGCAGTTCTTC. Translated, it gives CASSPGTGNRNEQFF. This chain links TRBV18 with TRBJ2-1; 9 positions agree with TRBD1. The germline gives CDR1 KGHSH, CDR2 LQKENI. V was pared by 6 bases and J by 6 bases, with 9 bases of the junction left unmatched. The CDR3 consists of 15 residues.

The chain is built from TRBV18 and TRBJ1-6; TRBD1 matches at 8 bases. CDR1 and CDR2 from the germline V gene are KGHSH and LQKENI. Trimming at V came to 2 bases and at J to 6 bases, leaving 3 bases not matched to a gene. CDR3 size: 15 residues. In DNA form, the CDR3 reads TGTGCCAGCTCACCAAGGACAGGGACTAATTCACCCCTCCACTTT. Protein: CASSPRTGTNSPLHF.

This chain uses TRBV3-1 (or the pseudogene TRBV3-2) with TRBJ1-2; D gene unclear. The CDR3 spans 15 residues. Germline CDR1 reads LGHDT; CDR2 reads YNNKEL (reference sequence). The ends were cut back, 0 bases at V and 0 bases at J, with 8 bases in the middle. CDR3 sequence reads: CASSQDGSSNYGYTF. The CDR3, as DNA: TGTGCCAGCAGCCAAGATGGTAGCTCTAACTATGGCTACACCTTC.

The chain is built from TRBV7-8 and TRBJ1-4; 7 nucleotides align to TRBD1. CDR1 SGHVS and CDR2 FQNEAQ come from the germline V gene. V lost 2 bases to trimming and J lost 8 bases; unmatched junction nucleotides: 17. The CDR3 sequence is 18 residues long. CDR3 region: CASSLRRGTGDNAEKLFF. In DNA form, the CDR3 reads TGTGCCAGCAGCTTAAGGCGGGGAACAGGGGACAATGCGGAAAAACTGTTTTTT.

This clone was seen once. V usage is TRBV6-1 and J usage is TRBJ1-1; possible D gene TRBD1, 6 bases. V was cut by 3 bases and J by 5 bases, with 13 bases left in between. Germline loops: CDR1 MNHNS, CDR2 SASEGT. The CDR3 sequence is 14 residues long. The CDR3 here is CASSERTDHTEAFF. The CDR3 coding sequence is TGTGCCAGCAGTGAGAGGACAGATCATACTGAAGCTTTCTTT.